The clone carrying this T cell receptor beta chain has only one observation. Because it lacks the conserved phenylalanine or tryptophan at the end, this CDR3 is likely a read error. This CDR3 has 15 residues. J was trimmed by 5 bases and V by 2 bases; bases with no gene match: 6. The germline V gene encodes CDR1 SEHNR and CDR2 FQNEAQ (reference sequence). A modified ARM-PCR protocol with three rounds of nested PCR amplified TCRbeta. TCRdb itself ran the multiplex PCR reads through MiXCR, one entry per CDR3 protein. The table records under 150,000 distinct CDR3 sequences, 60% to 70% of them present only once. This sample is part of a study of tumor and adjacent non-tumor tissue in lung cancer. This sample's RNA came from whole unsorted tissue.

This chain joins TRBV7-9 and TRBJ1-2; 9 bases are shared with TRBD1. The sample consisted of lung tumor tissue. The receptor's source is a man in his sixties with small cell lung cancer. The CDR3 coding sequence is TGTGCCAGCAGCTTATTATTGACAGGGGGATATGGCTACACCATC. Protein product: CASSLLLTGGYGYTI.